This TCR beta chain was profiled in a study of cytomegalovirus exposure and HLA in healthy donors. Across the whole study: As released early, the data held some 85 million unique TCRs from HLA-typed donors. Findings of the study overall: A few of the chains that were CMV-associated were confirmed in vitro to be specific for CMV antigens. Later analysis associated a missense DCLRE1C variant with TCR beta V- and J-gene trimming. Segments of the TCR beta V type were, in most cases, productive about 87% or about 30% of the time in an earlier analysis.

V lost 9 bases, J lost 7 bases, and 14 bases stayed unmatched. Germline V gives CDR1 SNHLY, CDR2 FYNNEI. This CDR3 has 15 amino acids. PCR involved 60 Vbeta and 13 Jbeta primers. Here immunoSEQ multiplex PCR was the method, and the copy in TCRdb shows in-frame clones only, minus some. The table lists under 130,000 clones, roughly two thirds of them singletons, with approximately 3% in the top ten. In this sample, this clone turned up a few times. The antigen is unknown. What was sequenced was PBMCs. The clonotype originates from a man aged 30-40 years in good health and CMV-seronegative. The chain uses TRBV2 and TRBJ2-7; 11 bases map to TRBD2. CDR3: CASGETSGIGGEQYF. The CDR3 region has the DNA TGTGCCAGTGGGGAGACTAGCGGGATTGGCGGAGAGCAGTACTTC.